This section outlines one TCR beta chain sequence together with its context. These data originate in a study of radiation and T cells in renal cell carcinoma. Time point reported: blood 2 weeks post-SBRT. The treatment denotes: 15 Gy SBRT to primary tumor, nephrectomy 4 weeks later. Method: immunoSEQ multiplex PCR; TCRdb's copy keeps in-frame clones and lacks some. The sample has tens of thousands of clones; roughly 72% are singletons. The CDR3 contains 14 residues. The germline V gene encodes CDR1 SEHNR and CDR2 FQNEAQ (reference sequence). With 1 base removed from V and 11 bases from J, the gap between germline ends came to 12 bases.

This TCR came from a man aged 55-75 years with renal cell carcinoma. The chain carries TRBV7-9 and TRBJ1-6; D is uncertain. Source: blood, taken from a patient whose treatment included radiotherapy and nephrectomy. In DNA form, the CDR3 reads TGTGCCAGCAGCTTAGTGTCGGTTTGGGCACCCCTCCACTTT. Protein sequence: CASSLVSVWAPLHF. Based on the CDR3 plus reference TRBV7-9 and TRBJ1-6, the full variable domain is DTGVSQNPRHKITKRGQNVTFRCDPISEHNRLYWYRQTLGQGPEFLTYFQNEAQLEKSRLLSDRFSAERPKGSFSTLEIQRTEQGDSAMYLCASSLVSVWAPLHFGNGTRLTVT.